Each of the 12 T cell receptor beta chains below was sequenced from the same sample in a study of blood T cell repertoires in COVID-19. TCRdb's copy holds only in-frame clones and misses some; the assay was immunoSEQ multiplex PCR. Of 270,000 or so clones listed, roughly 88% are singletons. Sequencing input: peripheral blood. Receptor source: a woman aged 25 to 45 with active or convalescent COVID-19.

The chain employs TRBV28 and TRBJ2-7; 9 bases map to TRBD1. CDR3 size: 16 residues. V trimming: 2 bases; J trimming: 2 bases; junction bases outside the gene matches: 7. Germline CDR1 and CDR2: MDHEN and SYDVKM. The CDR3 DNA sequence: TGTGCCAGCAGTTTAGCGACAGGGGGTGGAGCCTACGAGCAGTACTTC. As protein: CASSLATGGGAYEQYF.

This sequence joins TRBV18 and TRBJ1-4, with D possibly being TRBD1 (6 bases). The CDR3 loop spans 13 amino acids. Per the germline V gene, CDR1 is KGHSH and CDR2 is LQKENI. The germline V and J ends were trimmed by 4 bases and 8 bases, with 11 bases remaining between them. CDR3: CASSRSRGEKLFF. CDR3 nucleotide sequence: TGTGCCAGCTCACGGTCGAGGGGGGAAAAACTGTTTTTT.

The chain links TRBV24-1 to TRBJ1-3; tentatively, D is TRBD1 (5 bases). CDR3 length: 16 residues. Germline loops: CDR1 KGHDR, CDR2 SFDVKD. V lost 0 bases and J lost 2, with 10 bases in between. The CDR3 here is CATSDLRQSAGNTIYF. The CDR3 DNA reads as TGTGCCACCAGTGATTTGCGACAGTCCGCTGGAAACACCATATATTTT.

The count of this clone is one. The chain couples TRBV5-4 to TRBJ2-3; the D gene is possibly TRBD2 (7 bases). CDR1 and CDR2 (germline): SGHNT, YYREEE (reference sequence). This CDR3 is built from 14 residues. V was cut by 4 bases and J by 2 bases, with 11 bases left in between. The chain's CDR3 is CASSDRGATDTQYF. CDR3 in DNA: TGTGCCAGCAGCGACCGGGGGGCCACAGATACGCAGTATTTT.

This chain connects TRBV12-3 or TRBV12-4 to TRBJ1-5, with D perhaps matching TRBD1 (6 bases). CDR3 length: 13 residues. Trimming stripped 4 bases from V and 3 bases from J, with 7 bases between. The CDR3: CASSWTANQPQHF. CDR3 sequence (DNA): TGTGCCAGCAGTTGGACAGCCAATCAGCCCCAGCATTTT.

This clone was counted only a few times. This CDR3 reads CASSQDLGGGATVETQYF. In DNA, the CDR3 is TGTGCCAGCAGCCAAGATCTAGGTGGGGGGGCGACCGTAGAGACCCAGTACTTC. This sequence joins TRBV4-2 and TRBJ2-5; D is possibly TRBD2 (7 bases). Germline CDR1 reads LGHNA; CDR2 reads YNFKEQ. Trimming shortened V by 0 bases and J by 4 bases, and 21 bases separated the two germline ends. CDR3 size: 18 residues.

This rearrangement joins TRBV7-9 to TRBJ2-3, with a possible D match to TRBD1 (6 bases). Germline CDR1 is SEHNR and CDR2 is FQNEAQ (reference sequence). The CDR3 totals 13 residues. V dropped 10 bases and J dropped 4 bases, with 15 bases sitting between them. The DNA of the CDR3 is TGTGCCATCGAGACAGGACTCGCAGATACGCAGTATTTT. This gives the protein CAIETGLADTQYF.

The chain has TRBV5-8 and TRBJ1-3; 10 bases are a match to TRBD1. The CDR3 runs 17 residues. In germline, CDR1 is SGHTS, CDR2 YDEGEE. V shed 4 bases, J shed 0 bases, and the junction held 7 bases outside the gene matches. The CDR3 spells CASSLGQGSSSGNTIYF. CDR3 in DNA: TGTGCCAGCAGCCTGGGACAGGGGTCGAGCTCTGGAAACACCATATATTTT.

The genes are TRBV15 and TRBJ2-2, with 14 positions matching TRBD2. Germline-derived CDR1 and CDR2 are LNHNV and YYDKDF (reference sequence). This CDR3 is built from 17 residues. The ends lost 0 bases at V and 9 bases at J; junction bases unmatched: 6. The CDR3 DNA follows: TGTGCCACCAGCAGAGAGTGGACTAGCGGGGGGCACCGGGAGCTGTTTTTT. Amino acid sequence: CATSREWTSGGHRELFF.

A remark on this clone: The sample contains more than one DNA sequence encoding this CDR3. This rearrangement joins TRBV30 to TRBJ2-1; D gene unclear. Between the trimmed V and J ends, which lost 3 bases and 1 base, there was a span of 7 bases. CDR3 length: 13 amino acids. Germline CDR1 GTSNPN, CDR2 SVGIG (reference sequence). The CDR3 region is CAWRRSSYNEQFF. CDR3 nucleotides: TGTGCCTGGAGACGGAGTTCCTACAATGAGCAGTTCTTC.

In this sample, this clone turned up a few times. The J gene is TRBJ1-5, the V gene TRBV30; D uncertain. The CDR3 is 15 residues long. The V end was cut by 6 bases, the J end by 4 bases, with 19 bases between. The V gene's germline CDR1 is GTSNPN and CDR2 SVGIG (reference sequence). This chain's CDR3 is CACVPGGNMNQPQHF. The CDR3 region has the DNA TGTGCCTGCGTGCCGGGCGGGAATATGAATCAGCCCCAGCATTTT.

The genes are TRBV7-6 and TRBJ1-3, with D hard to call. The V gene lost 5 bases and the J gene lost 3 bases, with 20 bases spanning the gap. The CDR3 extends over 17 amino acids. CDR1 is SGHVS and CDR2 is FNYEAQ in the germline V gene. Here the CDR3 DNA reads TGTGCCAGCAGCCCCAAGTTAGCTGCCGTCCGTGGAAACACCATATATTTT. The encoded protein is CASSPKLAAVRGNTIYF.